The entry below gives a single T cell receptor (beta chain) sequence along with its context. With 60 Vbeta and 13 Jbeta primers, the PCR was carried out. TCRdb's copy holds only in-frame clones and misses some; the assay was immunoSEQ multiplex PCR. The sample lists some 97,000 clones; 79% were seen once. This entry comes from a study of cytomegalovirus exposure and HLA in healthy donors. The trim removed 1 base at V and 4 bases at J, leaving 0 bases unmatched. The CDR3 contains 14 residues. The germline V gene has CDR1 SEHNR and CDR2 FQNEAQ (reference sequence). The chain combines TRBV7-9 with TRBJ2-3; 9 bases are shared with TRBD1. This sequence was found in a female donor in good health and CMV-seropositive. The sample consisted of PBMCs. The CDR3 region is CASSLGDRADTQYF. The CDR3 nucleotides are TGTGCCAGCAGCTTAGGGGACAGGGCAGATACGCAGTATTTT.